This TCR beta chain was profiled in a study of identical twins' blood T cells. Trimming pared 5 bases from V and 5 bases from J, leaving 16 bases between. Germline V gene lookup returns CDR1 SEHNR and CDR2 FQNEAQ (reference sequence). The CDR3 runs 15 residues. Study-wide findings and caveats: V gene usage reportedly matched far better within twin pairs than unrelated donors.

A word on this clonotype: The target antigen is unknown.

Libraries were made from RNA as TCR cDNA, using a modified protocol. TCRdb re-derived calls from the 5' RACE reads in MiXCR, one entry per CDR3 protein. The sample records fewer than 450,000 distinct CDR3 sequences, approximately 30% being singletons. Three pairs of healthy female monozygous twins were the donors. This TCR came from a woman aged 18 to 50 in good health. This sequence joins TRBV7-9 and TRBJ2-1; no clear D gene. The sequencing sample was made of PBMCs. CDR3 region: CASSEFWANHNEQFF. The DNA of the CDR3 is TGTGCCAGCAGCGAATTCTGGGCTAATCACAATGAGCAGTTCTTC.